This TCR beta chain was profiled in a study of shared clonotypes between healthy human individuals (dated by TCRdb to about 2020). The study in broad terms: A couple of women and a few men aged 18 to 49 years were included in the cohort. To estimate repertoire size and how much clonotypes are shared between individuals, the study performed deep sequencing of blood TCR repertoires from a few healthy adults. Different laboratories and diverse techniques were used to prepare libraries and sequence TCR repertoires, to increase sequencing depth and limit assay-specific biases. Leukapheresis yielded between about 0.85 and 10 billion PBMCs per donor.

The study at large found these results: Pairwise subsampling indicated that sequencing depth was expected to affect the degree of clonotype sharing among donors. The small number of donors limited the genetic and exposure-history diversity represented. Sampling was restricted to blood, and TCR repertoires in tissues likely differ from the TCR repertoires found in blood.

The donors were healthy, HIV-negative adults with no recently reported acute infections or vaccinations. Only Caucasian adults living in Nashville, Tennessee, USA were represented among the donors. For unsorted samples, tens of millions of PBMCs were counted and genomic DNA was extracted with the QIAamp DNA Blood Mini kit. After blood collection by leukapheresis, PBMCs were isolated using Ficoll-Histopaque density gradient centrifugation and then cryopreserved in the vapor phase of liquid nitrogen. Comment on this clone: The target of this receptor is not known. Base quality data are lacking; no much larger clone is found one base away.

Via the germline V gene, CDR1 is SGHTA and CDR2 FQGTGA. V and J are truncated by 2 bases and 6 bases respectively, leaving an intervening sequence of 7 bases. Reading from cysteine to phenylalanine, the CDR3 counts 13 amino acids. CDR3 DNA is the only sequence kept; it has 39 bases, read in frame from the first base. Using the deep immunoSEQ assay, TCR CDR3 regions were amplified from genomic DNA by multiplex PCR. For each cell subset, the extracted genomic DNA was distributed evenly across all wells of several immunoSEQ 96-well plates, and each plate served as one replicate. For unsorted PBMC, around 300 ng genomic DNA, equal to 32,000 or so T cell genomes, was loaded into each replicate PCR. Unsorted PBMC genomic DNA was sequenced across ten immunoSEQ deep assay plates. The purified libraries were quantified using a Qubit 3.0 fluorometer, sized with a Bioanalyzer 2100, and then quantified again using the KAPA Library Quantification kit. A separate single-read 150-cycle Illumina NextSeq 550 flow cell was used to sequence each immunoSEQ 96-well plate. The authors processed their data as follows. The immunoSEQ output contained only junctional sequences without quality scores, so filtering could not match that applied to full-length reads. To assign V/J genes and CDR3, sequences were annotated against IMGT germline references using PyIR, a Python wrapper for IgBLAST v1.9. Reads with weak V/J assignments (E-value above 1e-6), missing CDR3, stop codons, out-of-frame junctions, or ambiguous translated residues were removed. V3J clonotypes were defined as sequences sharing an identical inferred V gene, J gene, and CDR3 amino acid sequence. Percentage overlap between repertoires was computed as shared unique clonotypes divided by the size of the smaller repertoire. Repertoire richness was assessed with RTK rarefaction, the Chao1 estimator, and Recon v2.1 estimates of unobserved clonotypes. TCRdb holds this immuneACCESS table with in-frame rearrangements only. Some clones are missing; in checked studies, unresolved V genes explain under half, and the rest has no known cause. V and J calls plus clone size are reproduced from that table; the DNA served to infer D and trimming. This sample comprises about 490,000 clones, 81% of them detected only once. Roughly an eighth of the sample belongs to the ten largest clones.

This receptor was identified in a woman in her thirties or forties in good health. Some clones in this sample may be carry-over from other donors' samples. Recombination joined TRBV7-3 with TRBJ2-2; the D gene cannot be resolved reliably. The sample taken for sequencing was PBMCs. The CDR3 amino acid sequence is: CASSLGEPGELFF. The DNA sequence is TGTGCCAGCAGCTTAGGAGAGCCCGGGGAGCTGTTTTTT. Reference TRBV7-3 and TRBJ2-2 genes cover what lies past the CDR3, so the full variable domain is GAGVSQTPSNKVTEKGKYVELRCDPISGHTALYWYRQSLGQGPEFLIYFQGTGAADDSGLPNDRFFAVRPEGSVSTLKIQRTERGDSAVYLCASSLGEPGELFFGEGSRLTVL.